These 22 T cell receptor beta chains came from one sample sequenced in a study of blood T cells in healthy people across ages. Alongside a J-beta primer mix, a sample-barcoded 5' primer served in a second PCR lasting roughly 7 to 11 cycles. TCRdb re-analysed the 5' RACE reads in MiXCR, keeping a single row per CDR3 protein. The data contain approximately 1,700,000 distinct CDR3 sequences, about two fifths of them singletons. Material for sequencing was blood. Every receptor here comes from a human donor in good health.

The chain has TRBV12-3 or TRBV12-4 and TRBJ2-1; TRBD2 might be the D (7 bases). The CDR3 totals 14 residues. The V gene lost 5 bases and the J gene lost 6 bases, with 14 bases spanning the gap. CDR3 in DNA: TGTGCCAGCAGTCCGTGGGGGGGGCTCAATGAGCAGTTCTTC. Protein product: CASSPWGGLNEQFF.

This clonotype was counted a few times. The J gene is TRBJ2-1, the V gene TRBV7-9, with TRBD1 identical over 10 bases. With 8 bases clipped from V and 4 bases from J, the junction kept 11 bases outside the gene matches. The CDR3 has 16 amino acids. Germline assignment: CDR1 SEHNR and CDR2 FQNEAQ (reference sequence). This CDR3 reads CASSPVGTGVYNEQFF. In DNA, the CDR3 is TGTGCCAGCTCACCAGTAGGGACAGGGGTTTACAATGAGCAGTTCTTC.

The V and J genes are TRBV27 and TRBJ1-6; D unclear. Germline V gene lookup returns CDR1 MNHEY and CDR2 SMNVEV (reference sequence). There are 14 residues in the CDR3. V lost 5 bases and J 8 bases, leaving 13 bases between the germline ends. This CDR3 reads CASSTGRADSPLHF. Here the CDR3 DNA reads TGTGCCAGCAGTACTGGAAGGGCAGATTCACCCCTCCACTTT.

This clonotype was found a few times. This chain uses TRBV20-1 with TRBJ1-2; D gene unclear. Deletions cut 0 bases from V and 1 base from J, with 9 bases between. The CDR3 is made up of 14 amino acids. The germline V gene encodes CDR1 DFQATT and CDR2 SNEGSKA (reference sequence). CDR3 region: CSARDSRLNYGYTF. The CDR3 DNA reads as TGCAGTGCTAGAGATTCCCGACTTAACTATGGCTACACCTTC.

This clonotype came up a few times. The rearrangement uses TRBV7-2 and TRBJ1-2; D ambiguous. Germline assignment: CDR1 SGHTA and CDR2 FQGNSA. The CDR3 has 14 amino acids. The V end lost 4 bases, the J end lost 3 bases, and 12 bases lay between the germline ends. Here the CDR3 DNA reads TGTGCCAGCAGCTCCCAAGGGCACTACTATGGCTACACCTTC. Protein: CASSSQGHYYGYTF.

This clonotype was picked up many times. J is TRBJ2-5 and V is TRBV7-2; D uncertain. Trimming cost V 3 bases and J 4 bases, with 9 bases left between them. Germline V gene sequence: CDR1 SGHTA, CDR2 FQGNSA. The CDR3 has 13 amino acids. The CDR3 region has the DNA TGTGCCAGCAGCTTCCGCAGGACAGAGACCCAGTACTTC. Residues: CASSFRRTETQYF.

This clonotype was seen a few times. The CDR3 DNA is TGCGCCAGCAGCTTGCGCGGGCAGGGTGCCTACGAGCAGTACTTC. Translation gives CASSLRGQGAYEQYF. The genes are TRBV5-1 and TRBJ2-7; D is perhaps TRBD1 or TRBD2 (5 bases each). V was shortened by 1 base and J by 2 bases, with 13 bases between the two germline ends. Germline V CDR1 and CDR2: SGHRS, YFSETQ. This CDR3 is 15 amino acids long.

The chain is built from TRBV7-6 and TRBJ1-1; no definite D call. The CDR3 has 13 residues. The germline CDR1 and CDR2 sequences are SGHVS and FNYEAQ. V lost 0 bases, J lost 3 bases, and 5 bases lay in between. CDR3 sequence (DNA): TGTGCCAGCAGCTTAGCGGAATACACTGAAGCTTTCTTT. Translating it yields CASSLAEYTEAFF.

This clonotype appeared a single time. With a much larger clone just one base away, this may be a read error. The J gene is TRBJ1-6, the V gene TRBV7-2, with no clear D. The CDR3 sequence is 13 residues long. V gave up 5 bases and J gave up 8 bases, with 10 bases separating them. Germline lookup yields CDR1 SGHTA and CDR2 FQGNSA. CDR3 in DNA: TGTGCCAGCAGCACCCGGGGTTATTCACCCCTCCACTTT. Translated: CASSTRGYSPLHF.

This chain joins TRBV20-1 and TRBJ2-1; 9 positions match TRBD1. V shed 5 bases and J 9 bases; nucleotides not matched to a gene: 8. The CDR3 loop spans 13 amino acids. Germline loops: CDR1 DFQATT, CDR2 SNEGSKA (reference sequence). CDR3 protein: CSADTGGWGEQFF. The CDR3, as DNA: TGCAGTGCTGACACAGGGGGCTGGGGTGAGCAGTTCTTC.

The table lists this clonotype with a few counts. The chain combines TRBV9 with TRBJ2-1; TRBD1 matches 7 bases. Germline CDR1 is SGDLS and CDR2 is YYNGEE. The CDR3 sequence is 17 residues long. Losses at the gene ends were 0 bases for V and 4 bases for J; bases not matched to a gene: 10. The chain's CDR3 is CASSVVADRQGYNEQFF. The CDR3 DNA is TGTGCCAGCAGCGTAGTCGCGGACAGACAGGGTTACAATGAGCAGTTCTTC.

The J gene is TRBJ2-3, the V gene TRBV4-1; unclear D gene. This CDR3 contains 15 residues. Trimming took 0 bases from V and 1 from J, leaving 8 bases between them. The germline V gene encodes CDR1 MGHRA and CDR2 YSYEKL. The DNA of the CDR3 is TGCGCCAGCAGCCAAGATGATTATGGCACAGATACGCAGTATTTT. This translates into CASSQDDYGTDTQYF.

The V gene is TRBV11-1, the J gene TRBJ2-5; weak D call: TRBD1 (7 bases). CDR3 length: 15 residues. Trimming removed 5 bases at V and 5 bases at J, with 18 bases between. CDR1 is SGHAT and CDR2 is FQDESV in the germline V gene (reference sequence). This CDR3 reads CASSVRVQGGETQYF. The CDR3 DNA is TGTGCCAGCAGCGTCCGGGTTCAGGGGGGCGAGACCCAGTACTTC.

This clonotype appeared a few times. This chain joins TRBV30 and TRBJ2-7; D might be TRBD2 (5 bases). Per the germline V gene, CDR1 is GTSNPN and CDR2 is SVGIG (reference sequence). V was cut by 1 base and J by 3 bases, with 10 bases left in between. This CDR3 has 13 residues. Written as DNA, the CDR3 is TGTGCCTGGAGTGGGCTAGCCTTCTACGAGCAGTACTTC. It yields the protein CAWSGLAFYEQYF.

The table lists this clonotype with a few counts. This sequence joins TRBV29-1 and TRBJ1-1, with D hard to call. The V end was cut by 7 bases, the J end by 4 bases, with 10 bases between. Germline-derived CDR1 and CDR2 are SQVTM and ANQGSEA. The CDR3 has 11 amino acids. CDR3 DNA sequence: TGCAGCGGCGAACTGGGCACTGAAGCTTTCTTT. This sequence encodes CSGELGTEAFF.

The CDR3 here is CASSLHDSPYGTQYF. The CDR3 coding sequence is TGTGCCAGCAGTCTCCACGACAGCCCGTATGGGACCCAGTACTTC. The chain recombines TRBV6-2 or TRBV6-3 with TRBJ2-4; perhaps TRBD1 as D (5 bases). The last part of the DNA fits TRBJ2-5 better; the J call may be wrong. The CDR3 contains 15 residues. The germline CDR1 and CDR2 sequences are MNHEY and SVGEGT.

The J gene is TRBJ1-1, the V gene TRBV7-9; D might be TRBD1 (6 bases). CDR3 size: 14 residues. CDR1 and CDR2 from the germline V gene are SEHNR and FQNEAQ (reference sequence). V lost 4 bases and J lost 5, with 14 bases in between. The CDR3 DNA is TGTGCCAGCAGCTCGGACGGGGGCTGGACTGAAGCTTTCTTT. This sequence encodes CASSSDGGWTEAFF.

This clonotype was seen more than once but under ten times. The chain has TRBV28 and TRBJ2-7; D is uncertain. Germline-derived CDR1 and CDR2 are MDHEN and SYDVKM. V gave up 6 bases and J gave up 5 bases, with 20 bases separating them. This CDR3 region has 15 residues. This chain's CDR3 is CASSIGIKGFHEQYF. Written as DNA, the CDR3 is TGTGCCAGCAGCATTGGGATAAAGGGTTTCCACGAGCAGTACTTC. The full variable domain, its missing parts supplied by reference TRBV28 and TRBJ2-7, is DVKVTQSSRYLVKRTGEKVFLECVQDMDHENMFWYRQDPGLGLRLIYFSYDVKMKEKGDIPEGYSVSREKKERFSLILESASTNQTSMYLCASSIGIKGFHEQYFGPGTRLTVT.

The chain carries TRBV29-1 and TRBJ2-1; TRBD1 matches 9 bases. The V gene's germline CDR1 is SQVTM and CDR2 ANQGSEA. CDR3 length equals 14 residues. V lost 5 bases to trimming and J lost 7 bases; unmatched junction nucleotides: 9. CDR3 protein: CSVSGQGMRNEQFF. The CDR3 region has the DNA TGCAGCGTTTCAGGACAGGGGATGAGGAATGAGCAGTTCTTC.

This chain connects TRBV7-2 to TRBJ2-5; TRBD1 or TRBD2 may be the D gene (6 bases each). V lost 6 bases and J 11 bases, leaving 25 bases between the germline ends. Germline V gene sequence: CDR1 SGHTA, CDR2 FQGNSA. The CDR3 totals 15 residues. The chain's CDR3 is CASSFFRGAPGGQYF. CDR3 nucleotide sequence: TGTGCCAGCAGTTTTTTTAGGGGGGCCCCTGGCGGGCAGTACTTC. The full variable domain, its missing parts supplied by reference TRBV7-2 and TRBJ2-5, is GAGVSQSPSNKVTEKGKDVELRCDPISGHTALYWYRQSLGQGLEFLIYFQGNSAPDKSGLPSDRFSAERTGGSVSTLTIQRTQQEDSAVYLCASSFFRGAPGGQYFGPGTRLLVL.

This clonotype has just a few counts. A much larger clone lies a single base off, so this may be a read error. This chain connects TRBV7-2 to TRBJ2-3; 9 bases agree with TRBD2. The CDR3 runs to 15 residues. CDR1 SGHTA and CDR2 FQGNSA come from the germline V gene. The chain's CDR3 is CVSSLLAGTADTQYF. CDR3 bases: TGTGTCAGCAGCTTGCTAGCGGGAACGGCAGATACGCAGTATTTT.

This rearrangement joins TRBV6-2 or TRBV6-3 to TRBJ2-1, with 9 bases identical to TRBD1. The V gene's germline CDR1 is MNHEY and CDR2 SVGEGT. The CDR3 runs to 15 residues. V dropped 6 bases and J dropped 1; count of bases not matched to a gene: 4. This CDR3 is CASRGGTGSYNEQFF. In DNA, the CDR3 is TGTGCCAGCAGGGGCGGGACAGGGTCCTACAATGAGCAGTTCTTC.